Sequencing of this TCR beta chain was carried out in a study of blood T cells in healthy people across ages. This clonotype was observed a few times. For the second PCR, which ran for about 7 to 11 cycles, a sample-barcoded 5' primer and a J-beta primer mix were used. TCRdb re-called the 5' RACE reads with MiXCR, one entry per CDR3 protein. The sample comprises 1.5 million to 2 million distinct CDR3 sequences, about 39% of which are singletons, and more than 20% rests with the top ten. Sequenced sample: blood. This TCR derives from a human donor in good health.

The CDR3 protein is CSVDEGARSYGYTF. The CDR3 coding sequence is TGCAGCGTTGATGAGGGGGCGCGATCTTATGGCTACACCTTC. This chain uses TRBV29-1 with TRBJ1-2; 7 bases match TRBD1. CDR1 is SQVTM, CDR2 ANQGSEA, per germline. The V segment lost 3 bases and the J segment 5 bases; nucleotides outside the gene matches: 9. The CDR3 runs 14 residues.